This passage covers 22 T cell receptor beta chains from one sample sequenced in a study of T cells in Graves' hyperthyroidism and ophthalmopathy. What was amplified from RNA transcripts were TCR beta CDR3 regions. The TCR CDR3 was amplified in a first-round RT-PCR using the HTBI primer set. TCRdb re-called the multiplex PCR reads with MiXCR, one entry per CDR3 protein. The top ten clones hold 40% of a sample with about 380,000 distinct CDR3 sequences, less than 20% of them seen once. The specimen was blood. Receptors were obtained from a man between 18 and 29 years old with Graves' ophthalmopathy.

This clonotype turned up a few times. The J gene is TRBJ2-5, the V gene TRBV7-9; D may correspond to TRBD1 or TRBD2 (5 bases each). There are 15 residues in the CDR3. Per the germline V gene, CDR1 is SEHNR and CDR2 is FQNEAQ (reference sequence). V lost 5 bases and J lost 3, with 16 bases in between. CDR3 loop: CASSAPGRVKETQYF. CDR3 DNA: TGTGCCAGCAGCGCACCGGGACGAGTAAAAGAGACCCAGTACTTC.

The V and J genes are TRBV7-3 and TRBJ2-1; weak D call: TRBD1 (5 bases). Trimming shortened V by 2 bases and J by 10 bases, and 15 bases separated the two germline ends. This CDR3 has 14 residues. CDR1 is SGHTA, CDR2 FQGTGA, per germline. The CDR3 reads CASSLGAGINEQFF. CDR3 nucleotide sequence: TGTGCCAGCAGCTTAGGGGCAGGGATAAACGAGCAGTTCTTC.

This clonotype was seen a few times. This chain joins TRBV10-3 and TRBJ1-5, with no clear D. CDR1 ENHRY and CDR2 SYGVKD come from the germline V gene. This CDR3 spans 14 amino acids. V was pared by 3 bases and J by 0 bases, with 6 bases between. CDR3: CAISEWGSNQPQHF. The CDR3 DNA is TGTGCCATCAGTGAATGGGGTAGCAATCAGCCCCAGCATTTT.

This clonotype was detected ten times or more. DNA of the CDR3: TGTGCCAGCAGTTTAGCGCAGGCTAGCTCCTACAATGAGCAGTTCTTC. Translated, it gives CASSLAQASSYNEQFF. The V call is TRBV12-3 or TRBV12-4, the J call TRBJ2-1; D gene unclear. The CDR3 is 16 amino acids. V was shortened by 0 bases and J by 0 bases, with 9 bases between the two germline ends.

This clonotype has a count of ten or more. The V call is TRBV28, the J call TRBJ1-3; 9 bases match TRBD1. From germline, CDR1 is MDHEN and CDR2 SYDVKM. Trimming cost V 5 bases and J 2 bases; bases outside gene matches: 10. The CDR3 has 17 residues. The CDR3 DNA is TGTGCCAGCAGTCCGCCGGGACAGGGCAAGGCTGGAAACACCATATATTTT. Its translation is CASSPPGQGKAGNTIYF.

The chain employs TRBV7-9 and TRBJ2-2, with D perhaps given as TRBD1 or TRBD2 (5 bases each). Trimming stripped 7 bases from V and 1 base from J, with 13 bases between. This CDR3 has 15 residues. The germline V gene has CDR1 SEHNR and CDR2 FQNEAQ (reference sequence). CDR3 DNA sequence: TGTGCCAGCACCCCGGGGCAGGGGAACACCGGGGAGCTGTTTTTT. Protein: CASTPGQGNTGELFF. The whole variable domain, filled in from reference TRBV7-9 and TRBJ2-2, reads DTGVSQNPRHKITKRGQNVTFRCDPISEHNRLYWYRQTLGQGPEFLTYFQNEAQLEKSRLLSDRFSAERPKGSFSTLEIQRTEQGDSAMYLCASTPGQGNTGELFFGEGSRLTVL.

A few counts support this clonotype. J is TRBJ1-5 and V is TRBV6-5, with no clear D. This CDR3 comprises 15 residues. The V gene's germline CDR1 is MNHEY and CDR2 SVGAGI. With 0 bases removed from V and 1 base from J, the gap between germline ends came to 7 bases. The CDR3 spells CASSYSQASNQPQHF. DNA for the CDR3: TGTGCCAGCAGTTACTCCCAGGCGAGCAATCAGCCCCAGCATTTT.

The CDR3 sequence is CSALWVTDTQYF. For the CDR3, the DNA is TGCAGTGCCCTCTGGGTCACAGATACGCAGTATTTT. The rearrangement links TRBV20-1 to TRBJ2-3; the D is unclear. The CDR3 runs to 12 residues. The V gene's germline CDR1 is DFQATT and CDR2 SNEGSKA (reference sequence). V lost 6 bases and J lost 2, with 9 bases in between.

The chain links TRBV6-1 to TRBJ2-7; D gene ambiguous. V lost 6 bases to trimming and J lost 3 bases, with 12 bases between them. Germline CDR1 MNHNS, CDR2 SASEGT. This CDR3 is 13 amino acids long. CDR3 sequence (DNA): TGTGCCAGCAGCGGGTGGATGGACTACGAGCAGTACTTC. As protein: CASSGWMDYEQYF.

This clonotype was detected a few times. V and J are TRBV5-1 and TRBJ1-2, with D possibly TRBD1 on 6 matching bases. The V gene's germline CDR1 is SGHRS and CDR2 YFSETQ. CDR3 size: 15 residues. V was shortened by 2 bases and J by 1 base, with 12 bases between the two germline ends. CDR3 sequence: CASSLQGGLNYGYTF. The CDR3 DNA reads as TGCGCCAGCAGCTTACAGGGCGGCCTTAACTATGGCTACACCTTC. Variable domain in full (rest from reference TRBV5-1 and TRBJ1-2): KAGVTQTPRYLIKTRGQQVTLSCSPISGHRSVSWYQQTPGQGLQFLFEYFSETQRNKGNFPGRFSGRQFSNSRSEMNVSTLELGDSALYLCASSLQGGLNYGYTFGSGTRLTVV.

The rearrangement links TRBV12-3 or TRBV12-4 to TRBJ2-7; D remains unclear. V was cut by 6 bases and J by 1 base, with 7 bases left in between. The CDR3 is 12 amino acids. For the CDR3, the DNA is TGTGCCAGCAGGCGGAGTTCCTACGAGCAGTACTTC. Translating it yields CASRRSSYEQYF.

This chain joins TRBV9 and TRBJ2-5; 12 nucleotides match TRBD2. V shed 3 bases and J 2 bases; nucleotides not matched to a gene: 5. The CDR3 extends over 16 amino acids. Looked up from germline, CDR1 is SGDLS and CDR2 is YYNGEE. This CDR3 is CASSAGLAGLQETQYF. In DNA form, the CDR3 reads TGTGCCAGCAGCGCCGGACTAGCGGGGTTACAAGAGACCCAGTACTTC.

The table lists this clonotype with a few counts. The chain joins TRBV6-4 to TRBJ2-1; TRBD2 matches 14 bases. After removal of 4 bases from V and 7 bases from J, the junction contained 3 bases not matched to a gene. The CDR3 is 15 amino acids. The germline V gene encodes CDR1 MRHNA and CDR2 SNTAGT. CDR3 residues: CASSATSGGVNEQFF. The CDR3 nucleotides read TGTGCCAGCAGTGCGACTAGCGGGGGGGTTAATGAGCAGTTCTTC.

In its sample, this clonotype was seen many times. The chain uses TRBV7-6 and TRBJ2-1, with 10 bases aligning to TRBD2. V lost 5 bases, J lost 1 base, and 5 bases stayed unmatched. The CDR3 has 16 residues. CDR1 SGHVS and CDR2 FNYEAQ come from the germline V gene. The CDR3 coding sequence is TGTGCCAGCAGCCCCGTTAGCGGGGGGTCCTACAATGAGCAGTTCTTC. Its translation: CASSPVSGGSYNEQFF.

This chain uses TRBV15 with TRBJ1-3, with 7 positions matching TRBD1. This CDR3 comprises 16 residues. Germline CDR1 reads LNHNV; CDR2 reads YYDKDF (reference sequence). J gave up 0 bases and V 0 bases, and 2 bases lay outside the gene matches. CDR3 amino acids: CATSRDPGGSGNTIYF. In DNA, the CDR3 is TGTGCCACCAGCAGAGATCCAGGGGGCTCTGGAAACACCATATATTTT. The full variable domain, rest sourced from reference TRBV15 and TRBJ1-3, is DAMVIQNPRYQVTQFGKPVTLSCSQTLNHNVMYWYQQKSSQAPKLLFHYYDKDFNNEADTPDNFQSRRPNTSFCFLDIRSPGLGDTAMYLCATSRDPGGSGNTIYFGEGSWLTVV.

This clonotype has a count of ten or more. The CDR3 loop is CASTLGTAATGNTIYF. The CDR3, as DNA: TGTGCCAGCACCCTGGGGACAGCAGCTACGGGAAACACCATATATTTT. The chain is built from TRBV12-3 or TRBV12-4 and TRBJ1-3; TRBD1 agrees at 7 bases. This CDR3 contains 16 residues. V shed 7 bases and J 4 bases; nucleotides not matched to a gene: 13.

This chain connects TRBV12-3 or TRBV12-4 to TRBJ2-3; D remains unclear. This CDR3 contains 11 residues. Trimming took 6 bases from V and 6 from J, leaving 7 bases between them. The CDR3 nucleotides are TGTGCCAGCAGAGTCGGGGATACGCAGTATTTT. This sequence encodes CASRVGDTQYF.

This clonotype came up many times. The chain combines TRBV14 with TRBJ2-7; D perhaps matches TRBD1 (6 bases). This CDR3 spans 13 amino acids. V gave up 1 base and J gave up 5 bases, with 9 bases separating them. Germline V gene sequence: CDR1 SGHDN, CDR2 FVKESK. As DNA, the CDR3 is TGTGCCAGCAGCCAAGGGGGGCGAAACGAGCAGTACTTC. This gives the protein CASSQGGRNEQYF.

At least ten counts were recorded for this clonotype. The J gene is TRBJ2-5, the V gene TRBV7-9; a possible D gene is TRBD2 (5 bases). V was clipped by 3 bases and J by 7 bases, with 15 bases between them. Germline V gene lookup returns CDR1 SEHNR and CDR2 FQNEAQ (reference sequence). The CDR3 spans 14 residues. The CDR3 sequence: CASSFDYSRGTQYF. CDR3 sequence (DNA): TGTGCCAGCAGCTTCGACTACTCGCGCGGGACCCAGTACTTC.

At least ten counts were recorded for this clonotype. The CDR3 bases are TGTGCCAGCAGGGGGACAGGCGGGAACACCGGGGAGCTGTTTTTT. Amino acid sequence: CASRGTGGNTGELFF. The V gene is TRBV6-1, the J gene TRBJ2-2, with 8 nucleotides matching TRBD1. This CDR3 is 15 amino acids long. Germline lookup yields CDR1 MNHNS and CDR2 SASEGT. With V trimmed by 6 bases and J by 1 base, 4 bases remained unmatched.

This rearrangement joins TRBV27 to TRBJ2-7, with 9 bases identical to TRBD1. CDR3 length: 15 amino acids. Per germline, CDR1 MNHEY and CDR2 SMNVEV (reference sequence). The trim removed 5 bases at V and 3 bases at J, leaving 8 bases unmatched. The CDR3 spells CASSGPGQGGYEQYF. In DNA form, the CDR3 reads TGTGCCAGCAGTGGCCCGGGACAGGGCGGCTACGAGCAGTACTTC.

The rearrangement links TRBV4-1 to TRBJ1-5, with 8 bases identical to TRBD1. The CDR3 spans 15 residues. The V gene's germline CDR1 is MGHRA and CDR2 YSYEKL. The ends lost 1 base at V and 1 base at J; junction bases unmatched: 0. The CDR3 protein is CASSQGTGSNQPQHF. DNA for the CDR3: TGCGCCAGCAGCCAAGGGACAGGGAGCAATCAGCCCCAGCATTTT.